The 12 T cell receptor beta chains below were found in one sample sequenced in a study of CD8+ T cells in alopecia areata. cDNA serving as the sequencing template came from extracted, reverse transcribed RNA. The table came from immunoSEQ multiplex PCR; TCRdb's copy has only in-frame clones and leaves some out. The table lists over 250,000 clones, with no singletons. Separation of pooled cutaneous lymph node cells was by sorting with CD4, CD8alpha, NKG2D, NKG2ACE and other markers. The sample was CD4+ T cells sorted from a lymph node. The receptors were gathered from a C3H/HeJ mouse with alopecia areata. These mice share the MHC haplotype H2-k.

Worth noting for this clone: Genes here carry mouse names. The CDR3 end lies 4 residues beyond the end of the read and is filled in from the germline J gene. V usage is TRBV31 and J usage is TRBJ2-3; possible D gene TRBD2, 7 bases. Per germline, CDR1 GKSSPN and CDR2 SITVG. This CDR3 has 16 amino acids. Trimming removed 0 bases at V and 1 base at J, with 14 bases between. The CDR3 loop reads CAWSLGYGGRAETLYF. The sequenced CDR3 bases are TGTGCCTGGAGTCTAGGGTACGGGGGGCGTGCAGAA.

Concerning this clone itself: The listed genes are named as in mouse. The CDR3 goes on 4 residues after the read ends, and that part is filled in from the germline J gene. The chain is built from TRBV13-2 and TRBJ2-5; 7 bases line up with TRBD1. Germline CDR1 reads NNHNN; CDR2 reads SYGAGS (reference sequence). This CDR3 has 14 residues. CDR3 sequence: CASGIPGTEDTQYF. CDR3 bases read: TGTGCCAGCGGGATCCCCGGGACAGAAGAC.

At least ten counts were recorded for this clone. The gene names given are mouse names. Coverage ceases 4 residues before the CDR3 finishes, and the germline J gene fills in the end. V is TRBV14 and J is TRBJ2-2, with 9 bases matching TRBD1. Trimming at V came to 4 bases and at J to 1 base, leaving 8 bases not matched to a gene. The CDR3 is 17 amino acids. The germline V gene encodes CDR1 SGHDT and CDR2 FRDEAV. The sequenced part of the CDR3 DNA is TGTGCCAGCAGTCGCCCGACAGGGGGAAAAAACACCGGG. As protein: CASSRPTGGKNTG. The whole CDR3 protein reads CASSRPTGGKNTGQLYF. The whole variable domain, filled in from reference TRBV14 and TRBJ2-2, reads EAGVTQSPRYAVLQEGQAVSFWCDPISGHDTLYWYQQPRDQGPQLLVYFRDEAVIDNSQLPSDRFSAVRPKGTNSTLKIQSAKQGDTATYLCASSRPTGGKNTGQLYFGEGSKLTVL.

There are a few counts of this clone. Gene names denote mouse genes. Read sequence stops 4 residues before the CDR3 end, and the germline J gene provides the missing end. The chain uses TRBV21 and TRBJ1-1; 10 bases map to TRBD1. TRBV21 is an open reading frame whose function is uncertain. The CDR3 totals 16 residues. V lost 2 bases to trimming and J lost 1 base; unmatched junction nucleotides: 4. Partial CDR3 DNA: TGTGCTAGCAGTCAAATGAGGGACAGGGGGAACACA. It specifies CASSQMRDRGNT. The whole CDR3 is CASSQMRDRGNTEVFF.

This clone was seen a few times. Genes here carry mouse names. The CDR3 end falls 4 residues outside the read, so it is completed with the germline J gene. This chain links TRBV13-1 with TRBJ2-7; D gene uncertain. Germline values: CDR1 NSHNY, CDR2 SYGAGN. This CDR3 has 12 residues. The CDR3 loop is CASSDRKYEQYF. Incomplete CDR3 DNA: TGTGCCAGCAGTGACAGGAAATAT.

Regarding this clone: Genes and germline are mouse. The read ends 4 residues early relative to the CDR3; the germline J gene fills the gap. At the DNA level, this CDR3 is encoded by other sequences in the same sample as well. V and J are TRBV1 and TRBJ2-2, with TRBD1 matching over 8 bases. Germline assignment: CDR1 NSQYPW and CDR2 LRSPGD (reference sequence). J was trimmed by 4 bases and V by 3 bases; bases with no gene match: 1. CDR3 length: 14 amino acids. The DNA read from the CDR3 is TGCACCTGCAGTGCTACAGGGGGCACCGGG. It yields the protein CTCSATGGTG. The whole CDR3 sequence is CTCSATGGTGQLYF.

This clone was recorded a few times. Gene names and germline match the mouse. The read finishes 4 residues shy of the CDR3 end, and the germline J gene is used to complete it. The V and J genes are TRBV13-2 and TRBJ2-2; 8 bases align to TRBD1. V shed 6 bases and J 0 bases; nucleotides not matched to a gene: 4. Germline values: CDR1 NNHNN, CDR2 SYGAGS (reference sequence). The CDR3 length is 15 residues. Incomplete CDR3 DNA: TGTGCCAGCGCCGGGACAGGCGCAAACACCGGG. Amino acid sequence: CASAGTGANTG. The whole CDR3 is CASAGTGANTGQLYF.

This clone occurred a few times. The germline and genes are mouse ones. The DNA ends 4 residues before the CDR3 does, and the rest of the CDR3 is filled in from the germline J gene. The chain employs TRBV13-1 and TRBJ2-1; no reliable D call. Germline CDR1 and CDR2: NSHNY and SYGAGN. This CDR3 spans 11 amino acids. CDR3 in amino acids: CASSAGAEQFF. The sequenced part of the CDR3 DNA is TGTGCCAGCAGTGCTGGAGCT.

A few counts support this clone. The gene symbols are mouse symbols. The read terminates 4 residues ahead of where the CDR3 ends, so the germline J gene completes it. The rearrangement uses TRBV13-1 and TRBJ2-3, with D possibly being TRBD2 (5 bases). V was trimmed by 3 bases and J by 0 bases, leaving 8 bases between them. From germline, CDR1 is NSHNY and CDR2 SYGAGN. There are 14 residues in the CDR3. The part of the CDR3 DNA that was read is TGTGCCAGCAGTGGCTGGGTTAGTGCAGAA. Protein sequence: CASSGWVSAE. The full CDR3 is CASSGWVSAETLYF.

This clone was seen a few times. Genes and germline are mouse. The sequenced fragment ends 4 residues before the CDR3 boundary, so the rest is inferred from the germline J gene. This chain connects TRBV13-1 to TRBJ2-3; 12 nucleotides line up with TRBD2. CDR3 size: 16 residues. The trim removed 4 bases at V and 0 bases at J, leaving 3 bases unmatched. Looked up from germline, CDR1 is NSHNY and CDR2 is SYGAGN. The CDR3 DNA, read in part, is TGTGCCAGCAGTATGGGACTGGGGGGTAGTGCAGAA. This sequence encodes CASSMGLGGSAE. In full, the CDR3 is CASSMGLGGSAETLYF.

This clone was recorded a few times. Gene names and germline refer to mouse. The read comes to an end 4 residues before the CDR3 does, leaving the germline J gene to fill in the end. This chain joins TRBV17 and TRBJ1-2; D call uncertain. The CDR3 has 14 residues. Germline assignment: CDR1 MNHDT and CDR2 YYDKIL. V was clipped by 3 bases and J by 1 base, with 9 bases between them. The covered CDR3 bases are TGTGCTAGCAGTAGCCAGGCGGAAAACTCC. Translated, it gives CASSSQAENS. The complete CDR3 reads CASSSQAENSDYTF.

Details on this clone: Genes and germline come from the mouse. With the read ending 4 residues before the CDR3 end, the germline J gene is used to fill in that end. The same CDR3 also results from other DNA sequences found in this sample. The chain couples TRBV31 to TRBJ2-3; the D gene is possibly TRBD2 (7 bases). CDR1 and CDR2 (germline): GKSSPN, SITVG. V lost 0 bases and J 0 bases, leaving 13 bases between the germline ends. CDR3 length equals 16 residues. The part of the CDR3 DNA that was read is TGTGCCTGGAGTCTAGGGTGGGGGGCTAGTGCAGAA. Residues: CAWSLGWGASAE. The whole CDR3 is CAWSLGWGASAETLYF. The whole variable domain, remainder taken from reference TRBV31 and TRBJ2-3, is AQTIHQWPVAEIKAVGSPLSLGCTIKGKSSPNLYWYWQATGGTLQQLFYSITVGQVESVVQLNLSASRPKDDQFILSTEKLLLSHSGFYLCAWSLGWGASAETLYFGSGTRLTVL.